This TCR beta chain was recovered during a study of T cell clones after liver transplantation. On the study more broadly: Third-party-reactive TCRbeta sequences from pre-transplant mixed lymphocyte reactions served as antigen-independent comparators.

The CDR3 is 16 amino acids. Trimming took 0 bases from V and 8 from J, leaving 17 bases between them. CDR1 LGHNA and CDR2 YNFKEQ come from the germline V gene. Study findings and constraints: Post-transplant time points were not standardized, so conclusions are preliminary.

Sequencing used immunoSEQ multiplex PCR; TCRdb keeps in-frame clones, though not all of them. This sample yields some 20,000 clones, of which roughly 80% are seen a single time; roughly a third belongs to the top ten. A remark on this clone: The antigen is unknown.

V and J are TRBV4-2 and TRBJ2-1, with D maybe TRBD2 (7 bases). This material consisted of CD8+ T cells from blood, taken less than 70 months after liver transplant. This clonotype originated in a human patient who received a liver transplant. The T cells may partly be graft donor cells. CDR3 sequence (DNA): TGTGCCAGCAGCCAAGAAATCGGGGGGCCTATGGATGAGCAGTTCTTC. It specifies CASSQEIGGPMDEQFF.